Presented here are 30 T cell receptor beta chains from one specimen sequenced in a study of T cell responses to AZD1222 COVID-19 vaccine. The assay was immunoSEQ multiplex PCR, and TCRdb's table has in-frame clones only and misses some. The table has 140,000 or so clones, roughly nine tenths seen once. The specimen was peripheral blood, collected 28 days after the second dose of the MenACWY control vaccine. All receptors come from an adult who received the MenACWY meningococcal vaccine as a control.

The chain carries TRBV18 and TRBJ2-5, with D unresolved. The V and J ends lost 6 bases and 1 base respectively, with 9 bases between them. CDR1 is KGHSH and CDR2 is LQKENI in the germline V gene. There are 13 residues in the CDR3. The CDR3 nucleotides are TGTGCCAGCTCCCCTCCCTCCCAAGAGACCCAGTACTTC. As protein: CASSPPSQETQYF.

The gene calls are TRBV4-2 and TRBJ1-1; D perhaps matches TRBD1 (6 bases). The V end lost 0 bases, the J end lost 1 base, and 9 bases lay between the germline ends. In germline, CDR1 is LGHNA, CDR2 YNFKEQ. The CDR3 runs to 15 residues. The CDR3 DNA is TGTGCCAGCAGCCAAGATCAAGGGGGGAACACTGAAGCTTTCTTT. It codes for CASSQDQGGNTEAFF.

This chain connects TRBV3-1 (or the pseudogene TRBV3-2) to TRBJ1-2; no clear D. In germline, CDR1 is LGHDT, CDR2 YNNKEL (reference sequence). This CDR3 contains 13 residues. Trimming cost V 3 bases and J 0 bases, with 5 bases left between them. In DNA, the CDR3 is TGTGCCAGCAGCCACGGAGCTAACTATGGCTACACCTTC. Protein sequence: CASSHGANYGYTF.

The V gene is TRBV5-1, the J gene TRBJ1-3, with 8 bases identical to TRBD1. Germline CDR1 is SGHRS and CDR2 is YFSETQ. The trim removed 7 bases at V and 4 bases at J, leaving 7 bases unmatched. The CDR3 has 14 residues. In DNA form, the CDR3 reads TGCGCCAGCTCGGACAGGGCGACGGGAAACACCATATATTTT. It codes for CASSDRATGNTIYF.

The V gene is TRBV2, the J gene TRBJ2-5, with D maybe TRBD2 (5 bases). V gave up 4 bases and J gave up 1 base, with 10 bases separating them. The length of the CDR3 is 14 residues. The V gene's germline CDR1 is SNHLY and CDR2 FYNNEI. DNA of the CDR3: TGTGCCAGCAGTGTAGAGGGATTCCAAGAGACCCAGTACTTC. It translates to CASSVEGFQETQYF.

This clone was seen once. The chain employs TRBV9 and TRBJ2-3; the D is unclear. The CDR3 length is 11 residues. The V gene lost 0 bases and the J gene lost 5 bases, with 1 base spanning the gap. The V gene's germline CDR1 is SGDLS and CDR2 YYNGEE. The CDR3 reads CASSVGDTQYF. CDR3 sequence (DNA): TGTGCCAGCAGCGTAGGAGATACGCAGTATTTT.

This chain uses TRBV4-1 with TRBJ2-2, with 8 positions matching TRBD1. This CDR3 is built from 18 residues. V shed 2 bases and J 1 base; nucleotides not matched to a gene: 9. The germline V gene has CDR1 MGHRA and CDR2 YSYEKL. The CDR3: CASSQWTGNEVNTGELFF. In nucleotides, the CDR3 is TGCGCCAGCAGCCAATGGACAGGGAATGAAGTGAACACCGGGGAGCTGTTTTTT.

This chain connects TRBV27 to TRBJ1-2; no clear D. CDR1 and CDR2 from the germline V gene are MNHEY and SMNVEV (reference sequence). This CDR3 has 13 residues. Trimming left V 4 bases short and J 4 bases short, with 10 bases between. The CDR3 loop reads CASSSTETYGYTF. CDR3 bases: TGTGCCAGCAGTTCAACAGAAACCTATGGCTACACCTTC.

CDR3 sequence: CASSQGSSTRNNEQFF. The CDR3, as DNA: TGCGCCAGCAGCCAGGGTTCCTCAACCAGGAACAATGAGCAGTTCTTC. This sequence joins TRBV4-3 and TRBJ2-1; D is unresolved. This CDR3 spans 16 amino acids. The germline V and J ends were trimmed by 3 bases and 5 bases, with 17 bases remaining between them. Germline CDR1 and CDR2: LGHNA and YSLEER.

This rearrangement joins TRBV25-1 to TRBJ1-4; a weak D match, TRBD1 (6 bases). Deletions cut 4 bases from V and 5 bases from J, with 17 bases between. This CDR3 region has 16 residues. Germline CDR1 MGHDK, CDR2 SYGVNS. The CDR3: CASSAPATGPNEKLFF. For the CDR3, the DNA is TGTGCCAGCAGTGCGCCTGCGACAGGACCGAATGAAAAACTGTTTTTT.

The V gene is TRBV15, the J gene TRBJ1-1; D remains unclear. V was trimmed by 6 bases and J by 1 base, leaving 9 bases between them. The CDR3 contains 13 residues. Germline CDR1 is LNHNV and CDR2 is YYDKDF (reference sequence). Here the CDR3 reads CATSLGENTEAFF. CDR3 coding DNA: TGTGCCACCAGTCTGGGTGAGAACACTGAAGCTTTCTTT.

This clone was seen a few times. CDR3 protein: CASSTLTGTDTQYF. CDR3 coding DNA: TGTGCCAGTAGTACTCTCACGGGCACAGATACGCAGTATTTT. The chain joins TRBV19 to TRBJ2-3; D not certain. Per the germline V gene, CDR1 is LNHDA and CDR2 is SQIVND (reference sequence). This CDR3 is 14 amino acids long. Trimming shortened V by 4 bases and J by 1 base, and 9 bases separated the two germline ends.

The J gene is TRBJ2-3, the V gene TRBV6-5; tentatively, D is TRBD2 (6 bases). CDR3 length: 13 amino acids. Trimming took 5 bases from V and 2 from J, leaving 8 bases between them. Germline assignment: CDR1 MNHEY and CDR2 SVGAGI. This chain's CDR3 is CASSRDSTDTQYF. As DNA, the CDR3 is TGTGCCAGCAGTAGGGACTCCACAGATACGCAGTATTTT.

CDR3 loop: CASSLDLRTNEKLFF. As DNA, the CDR3 is TGCGCCAGCAGCTTGGATCTGAGAACTAATGAAAAACTGTTTTTT. The chain carries TRBV5-1 and TRBJ1-4; D unclear. This CDR3 is 15 amino acids long. CDR1 and CDR2 (germline): SGHRS, YFSETQ. V dropped 0 bases and J dropped 1 base, with 7 bases sitting between them.

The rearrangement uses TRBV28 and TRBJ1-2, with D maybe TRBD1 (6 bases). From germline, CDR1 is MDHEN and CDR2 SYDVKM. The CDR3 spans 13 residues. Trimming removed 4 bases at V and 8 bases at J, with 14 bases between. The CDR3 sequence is CASSSGQFEGYTF. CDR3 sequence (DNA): TGTGCCAGCAGTTCGGGACAATTTGAGGGCTACACCTTC.

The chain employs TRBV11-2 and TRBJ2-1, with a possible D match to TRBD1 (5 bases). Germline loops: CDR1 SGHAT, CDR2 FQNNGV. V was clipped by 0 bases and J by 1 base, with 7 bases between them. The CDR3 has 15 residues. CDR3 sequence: CASSLEGVSYNEQFF. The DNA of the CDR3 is TGTGCCAGCAGCTTAGAAGGGGTGTCCTACAATGAGCAGTTCTTC.

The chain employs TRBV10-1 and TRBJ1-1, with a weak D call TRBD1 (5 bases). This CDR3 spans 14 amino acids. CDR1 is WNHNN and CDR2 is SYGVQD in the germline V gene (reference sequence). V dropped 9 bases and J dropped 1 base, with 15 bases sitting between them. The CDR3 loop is CASKPSGGNTEAFF. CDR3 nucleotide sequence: TGCGCCAGTAAACCTTCGGGGGGGAACACTGAAGCTTTCTTT.

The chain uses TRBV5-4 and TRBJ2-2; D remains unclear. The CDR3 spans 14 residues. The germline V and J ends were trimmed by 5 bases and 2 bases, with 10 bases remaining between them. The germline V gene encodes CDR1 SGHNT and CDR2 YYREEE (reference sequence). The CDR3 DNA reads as TGTGCCAGCAGTCTTGGGTCAAACACCGGGGAGCTGTTTTTT. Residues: CASSLGSNTGELFF.

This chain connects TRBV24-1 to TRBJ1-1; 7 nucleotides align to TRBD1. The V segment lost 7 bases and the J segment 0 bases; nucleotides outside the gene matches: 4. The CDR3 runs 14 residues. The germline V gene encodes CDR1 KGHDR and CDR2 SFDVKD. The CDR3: CATRSGQLNTEAFF. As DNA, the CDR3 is TGTGCCACCAGATCGGGACAGTTGAACACTGAAGCTTTCTTT.

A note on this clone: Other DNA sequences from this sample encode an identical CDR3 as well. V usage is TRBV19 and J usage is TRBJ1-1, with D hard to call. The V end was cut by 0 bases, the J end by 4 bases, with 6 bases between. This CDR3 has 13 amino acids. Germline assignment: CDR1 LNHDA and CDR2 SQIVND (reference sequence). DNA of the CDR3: TGTGCCAGTAGTATAGATGCTGCCACTGAAGCTTTCTTT. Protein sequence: CASSIDAATEAFF.

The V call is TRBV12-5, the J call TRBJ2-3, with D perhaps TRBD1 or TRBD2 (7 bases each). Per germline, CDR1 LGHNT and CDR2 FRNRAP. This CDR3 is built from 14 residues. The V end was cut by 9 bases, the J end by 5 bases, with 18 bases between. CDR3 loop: CASRGGTRGDTQYF. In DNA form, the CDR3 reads TGTGCTAGCAGGGGGGGGACGCGGGGAGATACGCAGTATTTT.

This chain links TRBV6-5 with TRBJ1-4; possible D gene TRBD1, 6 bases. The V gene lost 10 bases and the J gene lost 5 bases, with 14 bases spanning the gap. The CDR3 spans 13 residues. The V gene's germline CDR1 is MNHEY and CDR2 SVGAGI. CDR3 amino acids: CATNSGQNEKLFF. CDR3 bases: TGTGCCACCAACTCAGGACAGAATGAAAAACTGTTTTTT.

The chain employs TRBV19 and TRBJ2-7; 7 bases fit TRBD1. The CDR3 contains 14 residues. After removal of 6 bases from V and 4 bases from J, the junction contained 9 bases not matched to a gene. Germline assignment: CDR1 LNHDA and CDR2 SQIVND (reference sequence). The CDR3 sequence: CASRFTGTAYEQYF. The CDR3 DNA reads TGTGCCAGTAGATTCACCGGGACAGCTTACGAGCAGTACTTC.

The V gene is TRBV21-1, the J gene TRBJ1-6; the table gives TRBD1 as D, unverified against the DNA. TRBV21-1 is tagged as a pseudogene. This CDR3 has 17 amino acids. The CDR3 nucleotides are TGTGCCAGCCAAAAAGGGCGGACACCGAGTTATAATTCACCCCTCCACTTT. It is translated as CASQKGRTPSYNSPLHF.

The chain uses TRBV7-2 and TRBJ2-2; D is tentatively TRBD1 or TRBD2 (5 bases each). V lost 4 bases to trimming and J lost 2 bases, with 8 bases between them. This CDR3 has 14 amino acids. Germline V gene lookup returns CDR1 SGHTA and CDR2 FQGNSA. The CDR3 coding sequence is TGTGCCAGCAGCTGGGGGTCCAACACCGGGGAGCTGTTTTTT. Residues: CASSWGSNTGELFF.

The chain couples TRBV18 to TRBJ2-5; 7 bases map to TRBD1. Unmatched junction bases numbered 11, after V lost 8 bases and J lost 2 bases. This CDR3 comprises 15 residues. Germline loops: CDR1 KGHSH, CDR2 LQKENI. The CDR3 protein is CASAASGTEQETQYF. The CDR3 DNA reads TGTGCCAGCGCAGCCTCCGGGACAGAGCAAGAGACCCAGTACTTC.

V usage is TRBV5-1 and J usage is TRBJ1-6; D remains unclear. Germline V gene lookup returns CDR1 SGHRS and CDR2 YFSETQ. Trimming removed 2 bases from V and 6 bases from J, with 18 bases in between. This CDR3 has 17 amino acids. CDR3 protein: CASSLNSLRRVNSPLHF. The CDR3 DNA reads TGCGCCAGCAGCTTAAATAGCTTAAGGAGGGTTAATTCACCCCTCCACTTT.

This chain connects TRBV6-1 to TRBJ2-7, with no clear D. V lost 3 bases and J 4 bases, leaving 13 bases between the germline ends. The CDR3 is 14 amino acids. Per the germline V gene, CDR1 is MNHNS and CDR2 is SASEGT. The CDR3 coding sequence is TGTGCCAGCAGTGAGACCCCACTCACGTACGAGCAGTACTTC. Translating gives CASSETPLTYEQYF.

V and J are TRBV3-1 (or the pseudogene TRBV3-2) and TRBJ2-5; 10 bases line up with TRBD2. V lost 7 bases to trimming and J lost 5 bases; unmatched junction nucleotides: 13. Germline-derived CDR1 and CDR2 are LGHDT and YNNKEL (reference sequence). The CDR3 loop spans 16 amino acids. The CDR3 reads CASTPASGRAGETQYF. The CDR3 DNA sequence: TGTGCCAGCACCCCGGCGAGCGGGAGGGCCGGGGAGACCCAGTACTTC.

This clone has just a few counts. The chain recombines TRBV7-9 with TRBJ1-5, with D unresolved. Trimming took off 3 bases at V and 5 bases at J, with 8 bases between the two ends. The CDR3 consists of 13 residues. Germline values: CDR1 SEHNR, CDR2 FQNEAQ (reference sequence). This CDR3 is CASSFAGDQPQHF. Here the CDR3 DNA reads TGTGCCAGCAGCTTTGCGGGTGATCAGCCCCAGCATTTT. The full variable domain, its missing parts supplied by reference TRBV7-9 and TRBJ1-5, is DTGVSQNPRHKITKRGQNVTFRCDPISEHNRLYWYRQTLGQGPEFLTYFQNEAQLEKSRLLSDRFSAERPKGSFSTLEIQRTEQGDSAMYLCASSFAGDQPQHFGDGTRLSIL.